This T cell receptor (beta chain) came from a study of blood T cells in healthy people across ages. Study conclusions and caveats: Higher diversity, along with more naive CD4+ cells, distinguished long-lived donors from aged donors. The percentage of naive T cells correlated strongly with TCR beta diversity.

Total RNA, at least 5 micrograms per sample, was extracted from PBMCs. This clonotype was detected only a few times. The antigen is not known. PCR was performed a second time for 7 to 11 cycles using a sample-barcoded 5' primer and a J-beta primer mix. The study obtained at least 2.5 million CDR3-containing paired-end reads from every sample. TCRdb analysed the 5' RACE reads with MiXCR anew, one entry per CDR3 protein. The data contain about 2 million distinct CDR3 sequences, roughly 49% of them singletons. The specimen sequenced was blood. The sequence derives from a woman aged 40 to 50 in good health.

CDR3 region: CASSLNQGLYGYTF. The CDR3 DNA is TGTGCCAGCAGCTTGAATCAAGGGCTCTATGGCTACACCTTC. The chain is built from TRBV5-6 and TRBJ1-2, with unresolved D. The CDR3 runs to 14 residues. V dropped 1 base and J dropped 4 bases, with 11 bases sitting between them. Germline assignment: CDR1 SGHDT and CDR2 YYEEEE.